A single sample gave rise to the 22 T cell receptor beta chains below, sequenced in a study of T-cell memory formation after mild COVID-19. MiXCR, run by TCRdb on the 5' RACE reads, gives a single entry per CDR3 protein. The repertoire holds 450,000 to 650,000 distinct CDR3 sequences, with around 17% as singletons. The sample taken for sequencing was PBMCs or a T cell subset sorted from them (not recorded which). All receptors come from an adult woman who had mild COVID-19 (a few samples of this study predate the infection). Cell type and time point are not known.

The CDR3 sequence: CASNGQGSGYTF. CDR3 nucleotides: TGTGCCAGCAACGGACAGGGCAGTGGCTACACCTTC. The chain is built from TRBV3-1 and TRBJ1-2, with TRBD1 identical over 8 bases. The CDR3 runs 12 residues. J was trimmed by 7 bases and V by 7 bases; bases with no gene match: 5. In germline, CDR1 is LGHDT, CDR2 YNNKEL (reference sequence). The full variable domain, rest sourced from reference TRBV3-1 and TRBJ1-2, is DTAVSQTPKYLVTQMGNDKSIKCEQNLGHDTMYWYKQDSKKFLKIMFSYNNKELIINETVPNRFSPKSPDKAHLNLHINSLELGDSAVYFCASNGQGSGYTFGSGTRLTVV.

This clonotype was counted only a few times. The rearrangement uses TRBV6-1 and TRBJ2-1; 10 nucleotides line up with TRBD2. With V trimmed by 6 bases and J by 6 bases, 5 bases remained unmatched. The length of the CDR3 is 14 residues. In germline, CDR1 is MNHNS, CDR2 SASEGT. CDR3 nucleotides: TGTGCCAGCAGCGGACTAGCGGCTATCAATGAGCAGTTCTTC. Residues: CASSGLAAINEQFF.

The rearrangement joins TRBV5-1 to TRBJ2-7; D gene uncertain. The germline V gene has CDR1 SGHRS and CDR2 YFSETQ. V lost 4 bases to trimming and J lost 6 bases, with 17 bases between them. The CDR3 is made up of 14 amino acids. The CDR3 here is CASSPPAGLSEQYF. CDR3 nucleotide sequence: TGCGCCAGCAGCCCGCCCGCCGGGCTCTCCGAGCAGTACTTC.

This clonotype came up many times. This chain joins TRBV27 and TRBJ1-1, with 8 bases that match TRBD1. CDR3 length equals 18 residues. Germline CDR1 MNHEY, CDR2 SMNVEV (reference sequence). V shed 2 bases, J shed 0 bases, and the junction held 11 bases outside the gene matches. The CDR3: CASSLTGGSLILNTEAFF. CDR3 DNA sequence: TGTGCCAGCAGTTTAACAGGGGGATCCCTCATCCTGAACACTGAAGCTTTCTTT.

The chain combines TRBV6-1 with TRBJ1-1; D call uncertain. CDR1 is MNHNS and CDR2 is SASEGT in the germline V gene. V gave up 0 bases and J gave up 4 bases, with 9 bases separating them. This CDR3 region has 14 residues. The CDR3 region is CASSEALWGTEAFF. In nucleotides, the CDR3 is TGTGCCAGCAGTGAAGCTCTTTGGGGCACTGAAGCTTTCTTT.

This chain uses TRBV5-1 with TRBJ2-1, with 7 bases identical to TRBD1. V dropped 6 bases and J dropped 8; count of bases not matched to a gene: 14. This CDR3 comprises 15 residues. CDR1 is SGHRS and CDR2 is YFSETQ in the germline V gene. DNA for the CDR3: TGCGCCAGCACCCAGGGATCCACAGGGGTCGATGAGCAGTTCTTC. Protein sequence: CASTQGSTGVDEQFF.

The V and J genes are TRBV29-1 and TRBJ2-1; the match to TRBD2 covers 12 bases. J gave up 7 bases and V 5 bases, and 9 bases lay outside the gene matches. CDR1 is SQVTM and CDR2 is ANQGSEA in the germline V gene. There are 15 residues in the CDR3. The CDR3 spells CSVPPTSGRGNEQFF. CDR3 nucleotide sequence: TGCAGCGTTCCCCCGACTAGCGGGAGAGGGAATGAGCAGTTCTTC.

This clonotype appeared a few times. CDR3 bases: TGTGCCAGCTCACTCTTACAGGTCGAGGAGGATGAAAAACTGTTTTTT. Residues: CASSLLQVEEDEKLFF. The chain links TRBV18 to TRBJ1-4; TRBD1 might be the D (5 bases). There are 16 residues in the CDR3. The germline V gene encodes CDR1 KGHSH and CDR2 LQKENI. The ends were cut back, 4 bases at V and 6 bases at J, with 18 bases in the middle.

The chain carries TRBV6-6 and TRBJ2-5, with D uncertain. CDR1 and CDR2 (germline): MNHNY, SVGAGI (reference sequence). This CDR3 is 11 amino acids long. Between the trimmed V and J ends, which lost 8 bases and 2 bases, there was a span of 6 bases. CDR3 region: CASGPQETQYF. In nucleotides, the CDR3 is TGTGCCAGCGGGCCTCAAGAGACCCAGTACTTC.

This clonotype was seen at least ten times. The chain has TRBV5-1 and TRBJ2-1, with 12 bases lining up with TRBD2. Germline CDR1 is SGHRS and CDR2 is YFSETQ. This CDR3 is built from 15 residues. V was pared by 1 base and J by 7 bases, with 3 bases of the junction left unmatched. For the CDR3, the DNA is TGCGCCAGCAGCTTGCTAGCGGGGGGGTTAAATGAGCAGTTCTTC. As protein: CASSLLAGGLNEQFF. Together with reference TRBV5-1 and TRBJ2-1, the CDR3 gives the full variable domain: KAGVTQTPRYLIKTRGQQVTLSCSPISGHRSVSWYQQTPGQGLQFLFEYFSETQRNKGNFPGRFSGRQFSNSRSEMNVSTLELGDSALYLCASSLLAGGLNEQFFGPGTRLTVL.

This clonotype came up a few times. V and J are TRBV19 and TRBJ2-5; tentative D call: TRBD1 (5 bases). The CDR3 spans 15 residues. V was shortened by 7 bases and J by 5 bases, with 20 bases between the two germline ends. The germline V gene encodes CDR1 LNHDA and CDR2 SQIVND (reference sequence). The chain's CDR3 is CASNSNPGIVETQYF. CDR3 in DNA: TGTGCCAGTAACTCTAATCCAGGGATAGTGGAGACCCAGTACTTC.

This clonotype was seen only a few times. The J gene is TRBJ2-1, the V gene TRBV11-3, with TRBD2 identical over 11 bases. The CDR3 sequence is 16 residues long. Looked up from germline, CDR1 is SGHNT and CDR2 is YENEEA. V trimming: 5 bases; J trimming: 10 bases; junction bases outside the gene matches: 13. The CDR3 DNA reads TGTGCCAGCAGCCCCCTTAGCGGGAGGGCATTGAGCGAGCAGTTCTTC. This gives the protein CASSPLSGRALSEQFF.

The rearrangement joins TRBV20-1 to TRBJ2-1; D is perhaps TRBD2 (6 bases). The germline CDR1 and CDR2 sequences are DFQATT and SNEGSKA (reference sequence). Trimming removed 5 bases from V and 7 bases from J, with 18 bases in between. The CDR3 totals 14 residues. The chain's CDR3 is CSASQSTSLNEQFF. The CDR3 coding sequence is TGCAGTGCTTCCCAGTCGACTAGTTTGAATGAGCAGTTCTTC.

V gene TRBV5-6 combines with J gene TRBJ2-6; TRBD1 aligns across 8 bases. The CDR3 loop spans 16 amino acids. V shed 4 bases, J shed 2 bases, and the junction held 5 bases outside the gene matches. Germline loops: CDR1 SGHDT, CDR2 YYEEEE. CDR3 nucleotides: TGTGCCAGCAGCGCAGGGGGCGGTGCTGGGGCCAACGTCCTGACTTTC. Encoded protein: CASSAGGGAGANVLTF.

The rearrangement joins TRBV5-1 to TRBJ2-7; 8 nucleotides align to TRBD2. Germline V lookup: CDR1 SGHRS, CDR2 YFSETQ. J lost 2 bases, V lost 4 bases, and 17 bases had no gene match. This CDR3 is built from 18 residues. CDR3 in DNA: TGCGCCAGCAGCGGAGGGCTAGCGGGCCCCAGGGATCCCTACGAGCAGTACTTC. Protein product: CASSGGLAGPRDPYEQYF.

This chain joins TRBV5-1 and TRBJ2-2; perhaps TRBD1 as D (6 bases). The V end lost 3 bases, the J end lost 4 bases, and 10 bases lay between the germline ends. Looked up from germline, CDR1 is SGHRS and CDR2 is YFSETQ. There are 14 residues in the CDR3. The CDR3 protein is CASSSGEPTGELFF. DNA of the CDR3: TGCGCCAGCAGCTCAGGGGAGCCCACCGGGGAGCTGTTTTTT.

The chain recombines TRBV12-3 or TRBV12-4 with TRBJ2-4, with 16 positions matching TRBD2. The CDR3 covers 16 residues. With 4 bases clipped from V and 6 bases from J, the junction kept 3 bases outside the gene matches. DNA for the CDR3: TGTGCCAGCAGTTCCGGGACTAGCGGGAGGGGAAACATTCAGTACTTC. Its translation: CASSSGTSGRGNIQYF.

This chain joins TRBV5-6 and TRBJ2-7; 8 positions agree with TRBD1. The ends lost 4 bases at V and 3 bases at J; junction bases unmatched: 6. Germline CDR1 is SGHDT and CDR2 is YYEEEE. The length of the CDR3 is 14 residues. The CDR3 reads CASSLQGAGYEQYF. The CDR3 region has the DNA TGTGCCAGCAGCCTCCAGGGGGCGGGCTACGAGCAGTACTTC.

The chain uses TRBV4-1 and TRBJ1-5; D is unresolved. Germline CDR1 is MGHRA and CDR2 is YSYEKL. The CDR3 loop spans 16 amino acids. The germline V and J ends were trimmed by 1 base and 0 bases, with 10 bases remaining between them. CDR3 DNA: TGCGCCAGCAGCCAAGGGGCATCCAATAGCAATCAGCCCCAGCATTTT. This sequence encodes CASSQGASNSNQPQHF.

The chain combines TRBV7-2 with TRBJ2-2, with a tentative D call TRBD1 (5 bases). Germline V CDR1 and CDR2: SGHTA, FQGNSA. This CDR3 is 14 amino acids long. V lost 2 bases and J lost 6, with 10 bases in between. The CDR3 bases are TGTGCCAGCAGCTTAATTCAGGGCGCCGGGGAGCTGTTTTTT. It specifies CASSLIQGAGELFF.

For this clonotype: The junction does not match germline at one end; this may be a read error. CDR3: CSSRLRTYNEQFF. The CDR3 DNA reads TGCAGTTCTAGGTTACGGACCTACAATGAGCAGTTCTTC. The J gene is TRBJ2-1, the V gene TRBV20-1; D is undetermined. This CDR3 has 13 amino acids. The germline CDR1 and CDR2 sequences are DFQATT and SNEGSKA (reference sequence).

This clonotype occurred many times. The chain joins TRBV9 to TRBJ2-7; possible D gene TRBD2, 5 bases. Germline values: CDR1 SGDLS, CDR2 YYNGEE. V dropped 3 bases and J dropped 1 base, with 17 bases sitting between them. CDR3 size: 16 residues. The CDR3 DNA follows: TGTGCCAGCAGCGGGGATTCGACAACGGGGTCCTACGAGCAGTACTTC. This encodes CASSGDSTTGSYEQYF.